This TCR beta chain derives from a study of beta chain features in type 1 diabetes. Every bit of the isolated RNA underwent reverse transcription, so sequencing read expressed TCRB transcripts. The protocol was immunoSEQ multiplex PCR, while the TCRdb copy is restricted to in-frame clones and leaves out a portion. The profile shows hundreds of thousands of clones, about 17% of them singletons. CD4+ naive, central memory, regulatory and stem cell-like memory cells were sorted via CD45RO/CCR7/CD25/CD127/CD95/CD27. Sorted cells reached over 98% purity in every population. Findings and limits, study-wide: Equally in patients and controls, shorter templates might have been favored by PCR. When VDJ junctions were examined, type 1 diabetes patients showed fewer insertions and more deletions.

There are a few counts of this clone. Its antigen is as yet unknown. The sequence was collected from a young woman in good health. What was sequenced was naive CD4+ T cells from blood.

The CDR3 region is CASSLVGANYNEQFF. CDR3 bases: TGCGCCAGCAGCTTGGTGGGGGCGAACTACAATGAGCAGTTCTTC. V usage is TRBV5-1 and J usage is TRBJ2-1, with D possibly being TRBD1 (6 bases). This CDR3 has 15 residues. Germline CDR1 and CDR2: SGHRS and YFSETQ. Trimming took 0 bases from V and 3 from J, leaving 10 bases between them.